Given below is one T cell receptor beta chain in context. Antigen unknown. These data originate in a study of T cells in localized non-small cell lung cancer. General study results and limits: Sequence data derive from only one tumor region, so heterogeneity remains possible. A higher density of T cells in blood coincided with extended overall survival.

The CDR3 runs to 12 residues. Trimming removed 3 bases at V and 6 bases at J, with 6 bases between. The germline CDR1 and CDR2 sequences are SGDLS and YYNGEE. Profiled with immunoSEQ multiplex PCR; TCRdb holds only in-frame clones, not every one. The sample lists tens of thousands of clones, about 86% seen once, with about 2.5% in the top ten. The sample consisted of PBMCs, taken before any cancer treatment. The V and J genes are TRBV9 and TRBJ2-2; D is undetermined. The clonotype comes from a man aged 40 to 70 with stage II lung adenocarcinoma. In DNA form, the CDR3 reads TGTGCCAGCAGCGCCGATTCCGGGGAGCTGTTTTTT. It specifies CASSADSGELFF.